One TCR beta chain is described in this entry. Its target is unknown. One junction end does not reproduce the germline sequence, and a read error may be involved. The data originate from a study of T-cell memory formation after mild COVID-19. At the level of the study: For the most part, TCR clusters were specific to one donor.

The CDR3 is 15 residues long. Germline lookup yields CDR1 MGHDK and CDR2 SYGVNS. Overall study results and limits: Contracting clones from day 15 to 85 showed balanced CD4/CD8; later expanders favored CD4+. Specificity for SARS-CoV-2 was not confirmed among the second-wave clones peaking on day 37.

TCRdb ran MiXCR on the 5' RACE reads and lists one entry per CDR3 protein. The sample records 150,000 to 200,000 distinct CDR3 sequences, roughly 15% being singletons. The receptor's source is an adult woman who had mild COVID-19 (a few samples of this study predate the infection). Cell type and time point are not known. The chain joins TRBV25-1 to TRBJ2-2, with D maybe TRBD1 (5 bases). Sequencing used PBMCs or a T cell subset sorted from them (not recorded which). CDR3 in DNA: TGTGACAGCAGTAAAAGGGGATTGGGCACCGGGGAGCTGTTTTTT. This gives the protein CDSSKRGLGTGELFF.